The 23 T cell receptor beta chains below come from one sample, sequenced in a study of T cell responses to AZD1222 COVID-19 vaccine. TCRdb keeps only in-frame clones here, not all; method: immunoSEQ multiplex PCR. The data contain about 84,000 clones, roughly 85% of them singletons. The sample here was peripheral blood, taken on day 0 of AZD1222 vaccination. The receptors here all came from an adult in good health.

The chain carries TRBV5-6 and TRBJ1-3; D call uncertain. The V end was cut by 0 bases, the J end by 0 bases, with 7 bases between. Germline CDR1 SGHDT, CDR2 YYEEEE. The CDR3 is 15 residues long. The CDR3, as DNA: TGTGCCAGCAGCTTGGTGGGTAGCTCTGGAAACACCATATATTTT. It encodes CASSLVGSSGNTIYF.

CDR3 DNA: TGTGCCAGCAGCTCCCAAGGATGGCTAGCGGCTGACGATACGCAGTATTTT. Translation gives CASSSQGWLAADDTQYF. The V gene is TRBV7-9, the J gene TRBJ2-3; TRBD2 aligns across 7 bases. J gave up 6 bases and V 4 bases, and 16 bases lay outside the gene matches. The CDR3 has 17 amino acids. Germline CDR1 reads SEHNR; CDR2 reads FQNEAQ (reference sequence).

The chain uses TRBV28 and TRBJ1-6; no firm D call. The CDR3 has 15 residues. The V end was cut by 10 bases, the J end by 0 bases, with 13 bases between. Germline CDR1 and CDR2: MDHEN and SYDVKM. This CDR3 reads CAIAKLSSYNSPLHF. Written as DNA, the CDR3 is TGTGCCATCGCGAAACTAAGCTCCTATAATTCACCCCTCCACTTT.

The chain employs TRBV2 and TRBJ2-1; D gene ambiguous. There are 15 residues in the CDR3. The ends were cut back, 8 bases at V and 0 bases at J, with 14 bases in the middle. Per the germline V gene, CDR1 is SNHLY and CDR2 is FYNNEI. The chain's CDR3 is CASRRGPPSYNEQFF. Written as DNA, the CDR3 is TGTGCCAGCCGCCGTGGACCGCCCTCCTACAATGAGCAGTTCTTC.

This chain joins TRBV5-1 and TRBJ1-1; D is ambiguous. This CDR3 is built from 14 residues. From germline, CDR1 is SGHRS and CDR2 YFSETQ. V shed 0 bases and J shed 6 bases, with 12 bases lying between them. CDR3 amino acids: CASSLDLRQAEAFF. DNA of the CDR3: TGCGCCAGCAGCTTGGATTTAAGGCAGGCTGAAGCTTTCTTT.

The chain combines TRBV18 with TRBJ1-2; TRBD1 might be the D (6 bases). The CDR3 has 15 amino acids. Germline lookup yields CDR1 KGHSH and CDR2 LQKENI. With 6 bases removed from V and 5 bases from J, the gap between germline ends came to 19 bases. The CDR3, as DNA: TGTGCCAGCTCTCCGGTAGATCAGGGGAAATATGGCTACACCTTC. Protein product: CASSPVDQGKYGYTF. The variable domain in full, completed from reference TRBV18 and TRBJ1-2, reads NAGVMQNPRHLVRRRGQEARLRCSPMKGHSHVYWYRQLPEEGLKFMVYLQKENIIDESGMPKERFSAEFPKEGPSILRIQQVVRGDSAAYFCASSPVDQGKYGYTFGSGTRLTVV.

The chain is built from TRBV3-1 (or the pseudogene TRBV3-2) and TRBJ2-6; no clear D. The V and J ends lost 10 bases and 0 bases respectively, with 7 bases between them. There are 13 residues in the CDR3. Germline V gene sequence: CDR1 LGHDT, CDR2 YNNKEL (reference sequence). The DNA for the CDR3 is TGTGCCACCCGCGCCTCTGGGGCCAACGTCCTGACTTTC. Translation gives CATRASGANVLTF.

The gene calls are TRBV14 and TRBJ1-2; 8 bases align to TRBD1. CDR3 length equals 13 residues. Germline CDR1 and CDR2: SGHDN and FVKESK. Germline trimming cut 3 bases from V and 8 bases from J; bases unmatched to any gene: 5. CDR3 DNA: TGTGCCAGCAGCCAGTCCAGGGGGCAGGGCTACACCTTC. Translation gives CASSQSRGQGYTF.

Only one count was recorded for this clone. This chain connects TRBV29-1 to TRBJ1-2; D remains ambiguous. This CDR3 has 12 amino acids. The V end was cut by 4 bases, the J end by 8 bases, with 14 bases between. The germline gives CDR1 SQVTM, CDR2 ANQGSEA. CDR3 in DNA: TGCAGCGTTGTGGCCGACTCGGAAGGCTACACCTTC. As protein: CSVVADSEGYTF. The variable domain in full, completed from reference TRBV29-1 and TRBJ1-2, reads SAVISQKPSRDICQRGTSLTIQCQVDSQVTMMFWYRQQPGQSLTLIATANQGSEATYESGFVIDKFPISRPNLTFSTLTVSNMSPEDSSIYLCSVVADSEGYTFGSGTRLTVV.

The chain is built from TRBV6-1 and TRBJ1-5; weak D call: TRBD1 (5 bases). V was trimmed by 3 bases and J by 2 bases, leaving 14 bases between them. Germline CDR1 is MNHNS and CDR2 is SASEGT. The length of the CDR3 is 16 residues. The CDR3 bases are TGTGCCAGCAGTGAGATGGGAAGAGGGGGCAATCAGCCCCAGCATTTT. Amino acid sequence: CASSEMGRGGNQPQHF.

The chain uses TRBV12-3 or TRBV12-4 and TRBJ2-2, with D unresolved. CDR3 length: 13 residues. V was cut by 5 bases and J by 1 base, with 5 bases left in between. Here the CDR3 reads CASSPQNTGELFF. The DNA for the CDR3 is TGTGCCAGCAGTCCCCAGAACACCGGGGAGCTGTTTTTT.

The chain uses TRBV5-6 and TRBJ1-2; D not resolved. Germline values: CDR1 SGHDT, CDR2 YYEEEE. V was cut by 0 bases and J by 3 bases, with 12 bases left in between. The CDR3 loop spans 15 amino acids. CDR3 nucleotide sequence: TGTGCCAGCAGCTTGGTCGGGGAGTCCCACTATGGCTACACCTTC. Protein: CASSLVGESHYGYTF.

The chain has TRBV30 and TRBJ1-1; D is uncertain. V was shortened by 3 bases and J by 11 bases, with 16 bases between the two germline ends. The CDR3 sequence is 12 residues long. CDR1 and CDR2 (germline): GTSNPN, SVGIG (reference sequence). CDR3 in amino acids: CAWRGPGSGAFF. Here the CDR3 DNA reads TGTGCCTGGAGAGGCCCGGGATCCGGGGCTTTCTTT.

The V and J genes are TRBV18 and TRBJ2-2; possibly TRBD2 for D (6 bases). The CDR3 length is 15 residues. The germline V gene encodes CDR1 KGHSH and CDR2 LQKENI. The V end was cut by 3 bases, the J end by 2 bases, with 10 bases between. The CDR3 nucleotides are TGTGCCAGCTCACCGGCCGGGGGAAACACCGGGGAGCTGTTTTTT. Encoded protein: CASSPAGGNTGELFF.

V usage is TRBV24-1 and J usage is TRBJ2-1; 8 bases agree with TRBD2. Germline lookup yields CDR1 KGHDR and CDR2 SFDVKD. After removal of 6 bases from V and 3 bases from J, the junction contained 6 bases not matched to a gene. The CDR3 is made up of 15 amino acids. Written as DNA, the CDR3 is TGTGCCACCAGTCCAGGCGGGGGGTTCTACAATGAGCAGTTCTTC. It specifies CATSPGGGFYNEQFF.

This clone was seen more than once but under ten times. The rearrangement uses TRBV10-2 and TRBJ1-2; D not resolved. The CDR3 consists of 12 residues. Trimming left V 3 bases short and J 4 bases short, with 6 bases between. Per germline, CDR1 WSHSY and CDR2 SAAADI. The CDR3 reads CASSDGPYGYTF. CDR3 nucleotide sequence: TGCGCCAGCAGTGATGGACCCTATGGCTACACCTTC.

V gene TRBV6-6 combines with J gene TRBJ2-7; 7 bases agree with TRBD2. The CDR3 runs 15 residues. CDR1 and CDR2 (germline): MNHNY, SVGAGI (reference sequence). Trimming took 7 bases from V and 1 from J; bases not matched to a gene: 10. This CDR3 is CASTLGGSFSYEQYF. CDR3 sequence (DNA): TGTGCCAGCACCCTAGGCGGGAGTTTTTCCTACGAGCAGTACTTC.

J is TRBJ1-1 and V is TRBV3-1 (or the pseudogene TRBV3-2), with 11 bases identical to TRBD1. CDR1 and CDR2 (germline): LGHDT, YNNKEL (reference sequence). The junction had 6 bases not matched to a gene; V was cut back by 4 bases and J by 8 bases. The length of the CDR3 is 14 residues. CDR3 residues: CASSRGQGGREAFF. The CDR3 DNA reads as TGTGCCAGCAGCCGGGGACAGGGGGGAAGGGAAGCTTTCTTT.

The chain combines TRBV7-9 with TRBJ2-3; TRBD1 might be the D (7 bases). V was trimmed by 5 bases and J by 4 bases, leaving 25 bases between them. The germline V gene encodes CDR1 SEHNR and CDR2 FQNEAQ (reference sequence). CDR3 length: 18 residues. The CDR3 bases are TGTGCCAGCAGCCCCGGGAGAAGGGGGCTTATTTTGGCAGATACGCAGTATTTT. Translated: CASSPGRRGLILADTQYF.

CDR3 residues: CASKSSGNTIYF. The CDR3 bases are TGTGCCAGCAAAAGCTCTGGAAACACCATATATTTT. This sequence joins TRBV6-5 and TRBJ1-3; D unclear. Germline V CDR1 and CDR2: MNHEY, SVGAGI. This CDR3 region has 12 residues. V was shortened by 7 bases and J by 0 bases, with 4 bases between the two germline ends.

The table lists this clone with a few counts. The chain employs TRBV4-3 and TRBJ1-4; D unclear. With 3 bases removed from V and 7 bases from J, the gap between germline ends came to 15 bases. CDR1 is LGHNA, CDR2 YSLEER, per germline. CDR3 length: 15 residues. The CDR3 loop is CASSQGAPGSEKLFF. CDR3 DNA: TGCGCCAGCAGCCAGGGCGCCCCCGGTAGTGAAAAACTGTTTTTT.

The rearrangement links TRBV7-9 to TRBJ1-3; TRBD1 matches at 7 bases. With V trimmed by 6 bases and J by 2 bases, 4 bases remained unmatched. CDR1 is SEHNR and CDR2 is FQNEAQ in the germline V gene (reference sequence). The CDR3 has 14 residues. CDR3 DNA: TGTGCCAGCAGACCGACAGGGACTGGAAACACCATATATTTT. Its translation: CASRPTGTGNTIYF.

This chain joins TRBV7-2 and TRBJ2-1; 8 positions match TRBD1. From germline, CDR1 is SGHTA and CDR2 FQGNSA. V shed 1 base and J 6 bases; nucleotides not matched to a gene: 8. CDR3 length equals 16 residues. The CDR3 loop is CASSLGGGQVGNEQFF. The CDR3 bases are TGTGCCAGCAGCTTAGGTGGGGGACAGGTCGGCAATGAGCAGTTCTTC.